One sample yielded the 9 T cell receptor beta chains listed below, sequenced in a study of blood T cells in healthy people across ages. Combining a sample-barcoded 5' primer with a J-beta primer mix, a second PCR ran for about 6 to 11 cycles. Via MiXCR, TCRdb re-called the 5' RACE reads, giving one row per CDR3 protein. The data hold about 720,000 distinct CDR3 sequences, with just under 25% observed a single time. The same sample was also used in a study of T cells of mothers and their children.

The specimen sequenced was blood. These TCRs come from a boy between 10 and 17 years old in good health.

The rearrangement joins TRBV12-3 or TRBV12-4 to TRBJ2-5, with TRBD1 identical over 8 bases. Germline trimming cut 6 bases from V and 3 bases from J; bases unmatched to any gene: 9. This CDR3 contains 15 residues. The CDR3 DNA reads TGTGCCAGCAGCCCCGGGACAGGAAAGAAAGAGACCCAGTACTTC. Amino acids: CASSPGTGKKETQYF.

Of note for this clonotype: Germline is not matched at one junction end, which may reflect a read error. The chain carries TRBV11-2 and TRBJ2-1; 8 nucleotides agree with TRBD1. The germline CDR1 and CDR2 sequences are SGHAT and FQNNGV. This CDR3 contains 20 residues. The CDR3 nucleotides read TGTGCCAGCAGCTTAGATGGCAGGGGGCGACCGATCCAAATTTACAATAAGCAGTTCTTC. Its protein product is CASSLDGRGRPIQIYNKQFF. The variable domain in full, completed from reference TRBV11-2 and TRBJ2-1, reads EAGVAQSPRYKIIEKRQSVAFWCNPISGHATLYWYQQILGQGPKLLIQFQNNGVVDDSQLPKDRFSAERLKGVDSTLKIQPAKLEDSAVYLCASSLDGRGRPIQIYNKQFFGPGTRLTVL.

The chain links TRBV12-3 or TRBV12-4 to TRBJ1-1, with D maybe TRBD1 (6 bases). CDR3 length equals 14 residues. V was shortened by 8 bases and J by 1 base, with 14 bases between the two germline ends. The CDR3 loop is CASSQGMKNTEAFF. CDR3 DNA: TGTGCCAGCTCTCAGGGGATGAAGAACACTGAAGCTTTCTTT.

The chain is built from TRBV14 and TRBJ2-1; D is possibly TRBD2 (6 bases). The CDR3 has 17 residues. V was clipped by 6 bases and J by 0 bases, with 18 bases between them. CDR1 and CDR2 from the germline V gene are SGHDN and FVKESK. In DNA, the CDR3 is TGTGCCAGCAGAAGTGGAATACTAGCAACCTCCTACAATGAGCAGTTCTTC. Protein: CASRSGILATSYNEQFF.

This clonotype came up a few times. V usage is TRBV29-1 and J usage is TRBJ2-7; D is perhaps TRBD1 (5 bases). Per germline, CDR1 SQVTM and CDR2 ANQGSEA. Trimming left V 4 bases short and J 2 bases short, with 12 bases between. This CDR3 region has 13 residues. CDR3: CSVGALGAYEQYF. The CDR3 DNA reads TGCAGCGTTGGGGCCCTAGGGGCCTACGAGCAGTACTTC.

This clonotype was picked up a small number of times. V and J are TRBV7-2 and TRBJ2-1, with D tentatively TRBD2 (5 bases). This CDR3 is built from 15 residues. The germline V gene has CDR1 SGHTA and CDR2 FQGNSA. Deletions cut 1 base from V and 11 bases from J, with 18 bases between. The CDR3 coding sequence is TGTGCCAGCAGCTTAGGAGGGTGGTCCTCAATGAAGCAGTTCTTC. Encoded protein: CASSLGGWSSMKQFF.

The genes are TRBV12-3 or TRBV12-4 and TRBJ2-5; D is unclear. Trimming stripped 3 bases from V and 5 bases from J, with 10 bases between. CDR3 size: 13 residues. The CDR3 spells CASSFSYAETQYF. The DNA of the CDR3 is TGTGCCAGCAGTTTCAGTTATGCGGAGACCCAGTACTTC.

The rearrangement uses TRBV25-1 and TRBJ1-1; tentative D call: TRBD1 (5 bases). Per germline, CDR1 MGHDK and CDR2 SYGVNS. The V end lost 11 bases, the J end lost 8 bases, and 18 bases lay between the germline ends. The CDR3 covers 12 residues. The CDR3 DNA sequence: TGTGCCTGCAAAAGACCGGGGGGGGAAGCTTTCTTT. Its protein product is CACKRPGGEAFF.

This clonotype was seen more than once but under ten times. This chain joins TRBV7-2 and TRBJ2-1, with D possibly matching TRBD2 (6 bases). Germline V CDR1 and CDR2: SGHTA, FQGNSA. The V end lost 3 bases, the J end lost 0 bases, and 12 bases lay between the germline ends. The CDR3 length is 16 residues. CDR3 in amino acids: CASSFAAGSSYNEQFF. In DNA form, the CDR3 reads TGTGCCAGCAGCTTCGCTGCGGGGAGCTCCTACAATGAGCAGTTCTTC.